The 32 T cell receptor beta chains below all came from one sample that was sequenced in a study of blood T cell repertoires in COVID-19. Data came from immunoSEQ multiplex PCR; TCRdb stores just in-frame clones and leaves some out. This table holds 120,000 or so clones, roughly 89% found once. Specimen: peripheral blood. These receptors originate from an older woman with COVID-19, enrolled during active disease.

This clone turned up a few times. This rearrangement joins TRBV20-1 to TRBJ1-2; D perhaps matches TRBD1 (6 bases). The CDR3 contains 11 residues. CDR1 and CDR2 from the germline V gene are DFQATT and SNEGSKA (reference sequence). Trimming pared 6 bases from V and 6 bases from J, leaving 11 bases between. CDR3 protein: CSALRGNGYTF. CDR3 coding DNA: TGCAGTGCCCTCAGGGGAAATGGCTACACCTTC.

V is TRBV4-3 and J is TRBJ2-3; 7 bases fit TRBD2. The CDR3 has 15 amino acids. The J segment lost 0 bases and the V segment lost 1 base, leaving 1 base of the junction unmatched. Germline CDR1 reads LGHNA; CDR2 reads YSLEER. This chain's CDR3 is CASSQGAGSTDTQYF. CDR3 DNA: TGCGCCAGCAGCCAAGGAGCGGGGAGCACAGATACGCAGTATTTT.

This clone has only a few counts. This chain uses TRBV6-6 with TRBJ1-5, with unresolved D. Germline-derived CDR1 and CDR2 are MNHNY and SVGAGI (reference sequence). The length of the CDR3 is 16 residues. V was trimmed by 0 bases and J by 0 bases, leaving 9 bases between them. This CDR3 is CASSYSRSYSNQPQHF. DNA for the CDR3: TGTGCCAGCAGTTACTCGCGGTCTTATAGCAATCAGCCCCAGCATTTT.

The count of this clone is one. As DNA, the CDR3 is TGTGCCAGCAGCTTCAGGGGGCGCGAAAAACTGTTTTTT. Encoded protein: CASSFRGREKLFF. The genes are TRBV5-5 and TRBJ1-4; 8 nucleotides align to TRBD1. CDR3 length: 13 residues. The V and J ends lost 2 bases and 8 bases, in that order; junction bases with no gene match: 2. Germline assignment: CDR1 SGHKS and CDR2 YYEKEE (reference sequence).

A few counts support this clone. The rearrangement joins TRBV11-2 to TRBJ1-1; TRBD1 agrees at 9 bases. V shed 5 bases, J shed 4 bases, and the junction held 5 bases outside the gene matches. CDR3 length: 14 amino acids. CDR1 SGHAT and CDR2 FQNNGV come from the germline V gene. The CDR3 bases are TGTGCCAGCAGCGCAACACAGGGGGCCACTGAAGCTTTCTTT. Protein sequence: CASSATQGATEAFF.

This clone has a single count. The CDR3 sequence: CATEGDRAWEQYF. For the CDR3, the DNA is TGTGCCACAGAAGGGGACAGGGCCTGGGAGCAGTACTTC. This chain connects TRBV7-9 to TRBJ2-7; 9 bases map to TRBD1. There are 13 residues in the CDR3. J was trimmed by 7 bases and V by 10 bases; bases with no gene match: 11. Germline CDR1 and CDR2: SEHNR and FQNEAQ (reference sequence).

The sample holds a few counts of this clone. This chain connects TRBV7-2 to TRBJ1-2; 7 bases fit TRBD1. In germline, CDR1 is SGHTA, CDR2 FQGNSA. V gave up 4 bases and J gave up 0 bases; unmatched junction bases: 11. The CDR3 spans 17 residues. CDR3 sequence: CASSSATGRFTNYGYTF. The CDR3 bases are TGTGCCAGCAGCTCTGCGACAGGGCGATTTACTAACTATGGCTACACCTTC.

The chain employs TRBV7-9 and TRBJ2-1; a possible D gene is TRBD1 (6 bases). V gave up 1 base and J gave up 6 bases, with 13 bases separating them. CDR1 and CDR2 (germline): SEHNR, FQNEAQ (reference sequence). There are 15 residues in the CDR3. The CDR3 DNA reads as TGTGCCAGCAGCTTAGACAGGGTACGATTCAATGAGCAGTTCTTC. Amino acids: CASSLDRVRFNEQFF.

The chain combines TRBV7-8 with TRBJ1-1, with D tentatively TRBD1 (5 bases). Germline V lookup: CDR1 SGHVS, CDR2 FQNEAQ. This CDR3 contains 15 residues. V gave up 4 bases and J gave up 0 bases, with 12 bases separating them. The CDR3 here is CASSSNRIVNTEAFF. As DNA, the CDR3 is TGTGCCAGCAGCTCTAACAGGATAGTGAACACTGAAGCTTTCTTT.

The chain has TRBV11-2 and TRBJ1-1, with 7 positions matching TRBD1. The CDR3 spans 14 residues. The germline gives CDR1 SGHAT, CDR2 FQNNGV. V lost 3 bases to trimming and J lost 5 bases; unmatched junction nucleotides: 6. The CDR3 nucleotides read TGTGCCAGCAGCTTGGGCAGGGGGTGGACTGAAGCTTTCTTT. Translation: CASSLGRGWTEAFF. Combining the CDR3 with reference TRBV11-2 and TRBJ1-1 gives the whole variable domain EAGVAQSPRYKIIEKRQSVAFWCNPISGHATLYWYQQILGQGPKLLIQFQNNGVVDDSQLPKDRFSAERLKGVDSTLKIQPAKLEDSAVYLCASSLGRGWTEAFFGQGTRLTVV.

The chain uses TRBV4-1 and TRBJ2-1; the match to TRBD2 covers 10 bases. The CDR3 has 15 amino acids. V gave up 0 bases and J gave up 9 bases; unmatched junction bases: 5. From germline, CDR1 is MGHRA and CDR2 YSYEKL. Here the CDR3 DNA reads TGCGCCAGCAGCCAAGATGAGCGGGGGGGATTTGAGCAGTTCTTC. Translated: CASSQDERGGFEQFF.

This chain links TRBV3-1 (or the pseudogene TRBV3-2) with TRBJ2-5, with TRBD1 matching over 7 bases. In germline, CDR1 is LGHDT, CDR2 YNNKEL (reference sequence). V lost 3 bases, J lost 5 bases, and 9 bases stayed unmatched. The CDR3 has 15 amino acids. The CDR3: CASSQRRQGMETQYF. CDR3 DNA: TGTGCCAGCAGCCAGAGGAGACAGGGTATGGAGACCCAGTACTTC.

The rearrangement links TRBV19 to TRBJ2-1; 7 nucleotides agree with TRBD2. Per germline, CDR1 LNHDA and CDR2 SQIVND (reference sequence). The CDR3 sequence is 16 residues long. Trimming took 4 bases from V and 6 from J; bases not matched to a gene: 12. The CDR3 nucleotides read TGTGCCAGTAGTACCCCCGGGGAGGGTGGGGGCAATGAGCAGTTCTTC. This gives the protein CASSTPGEGGGNEQFF.

This chain connects TRBV5-6 to TRBJ1-4; the match to TRBD1 covers 9 bases. This CDR3 has 12 residues. CDR1 and CDR2 (germline): SGHDT, YYEEEE. V dropped 4 bases and J dropped 12; count of bases not matched to a gene: 4. The CDR3 nucleotides read TGTGCCAGCAGCCCGGACAGGGGCGAACTGTTTTTT. Translating it yields CASSPDRGELFF.

V usage is TRBV6-5 and J usage is TRBJ1-1, with unresolved D. The V gene's germline CDR1 is MNHEY and CDR2 SVGAGI. V lost 5 bases and J lost 1, with 14 bases in between. This CDR3 spans 15 amino acids. CDR3 DNA: TGTGCCAGCAGTCTAAGCTCCCGGGGGAACACTGAAGCTTTCTTT. Encoded protein: CASSLSSRGNTEAFF.

CDR3 DNA sequence: TGTGCCAGCACCCCTGACAGGTCCTACAATGAGCAGTTCTTC. Its translation: CASTPDRSYNEQFF. The chain uses TRBV2 and TRBJ2-1; tentatively, D is TRBD1 (6 bases). This CDR3 comprises 14 residues. The V gene lost 7 bases and the J gene lost 1 base, with 11 bases spanning the gap. Germline CDR1 is SNHLY and CDR2 is FYNNEI.

V gene TRBV2 combines with J gene TRBJ2-5; 10 bases are shared with TRBD2. The length of the CDR3 is 17 residues. Germline lookup yields CDR1 SNHLY and CDR2 FYNNEI. Losses at the gene ends were 6 bases for V and 5 bases for J; bases not matched to a gene: 15. This chain's CDR3 is CASRARAGGPEGETQYF. The CDR3 nucleotides read TGTGCCAGCAGGGCCCGAGCGGGGGGGCCAGAAGGGGAGACCCAGTACTTC.

The chain combines TRBV4-2 with TRBJ2-1; 9 positions match TRBD2. V lost 3 bases, J lost 0 bases, and 6 bases stayed unmatched. CDR1 is LGHNA and CDR2 is YNFKEQ in the germline V gene. The CDR3 sequence is 17 residues long. As DNA, the CDR3 is TGTGCCAGCAGCCAGGTTGGCGGGGGGGGCTCCTACAATGAGCAGTTCTTC. It specifies CASSQVGGGGSYNEQFF.

This chain uses TRBV10-3 with TRBJ2-6; possible D gene TRBD1, 5 bases. In germline, CDR1 is ENHRY, CDR2 SYGVKD. This CDR3 spans 14 amino acids. Trimming took off 6 bases at V and 0 bases at J, with 6 bases between the two ends. The CDR3 here is CAIRQDSGANVLTF. For the CDR3, the DNA is TGTGCCATCAGACAGGACTCTGGGGCCAACGTCCTGACTTTC.

The V and J genes are TRBV29-1 and TRBJ1-1; 10 positions match TRBD1. The CDR3 contains 18 residues. With 5 bases clipped from V and 5 bases from J, the junction kept 20 bases outside the gene matches. Germline V gene lookup returns CDR1 SQVTM and CDR2 ANQGSEA. This chain's CDR3 is CSVKNRDRGPSGRTEAFF. The DNA for the CDR3 is TGCAGCGTTAAAAACCGGGACAGGGGTCCGTCAGGGAGAACTGAAGCTTTCTTT.

The V and J genes are TRBV6-5 and TRBJ1-3, with D possibly being TRBD1 (5 bases). Germline V gives CDR1 MNHEY, CDR2 SVGAGI. This CDR3 is 13 amino acids long. V was cut by 7 bases and J by 13 bases, with 20 bases left in between. The CDR3 region has the DNA TGTGCCAGCACTCGCCCCGGGGGAGCAGAGATATATTTT. Translating gives CASTRPGGAEIYF.

The chain carries TRBV5-1 and TRBJ2-7; 8 positions agree with TRBD2. Trimming cost V 4 bases and J 5 bases; bases outside gene matches: 14. The CDR3 extends over 16 amino acids. Germline-derived CDR1 and CDR2 are SGHRS and YFSETQ. In nucleotides, the CDR3 is TGCGCCAGCAGCCTGATGGCCGCTAGCGGGTCCGACGAGCAGTACTTC. Protein sequence: CASSLMAASGSDEQYF.

J is TRBJ1-1 and V is TRBV5-1; the D is unclear. CDR3 length: 14 amino acids. Germline-derived CDR1 and CDR2 are SGHRS and YFSETQ. Trimming took off 1 base at V and 5 bases at J, with 12 bases between the two ends. The CDR3 bases are TGCGCCAGCAGCTTGACAGACACGGGGACTGAAGCTTTCTTT. The encoded protein is CASSLTDTGTEAFF.

This clone was seen a handful of times. V usage is TRBV5-4 and J usage is TRBJ1-2, with D perhaps TRBD1 (5 bases). V gave up 0 bases and J gave up 7 bases, with 10 bases separating them. The germline V gene has CDR1 SGHNT and CDR2 YYREEE (reference sequence). The CDR3 has 13 amino acids. In nucleotides, the CDR3 is TGTGCCAGCAGCTTGGTAGGGGTAACTGGCTACACCTTC. Protein product: CASSLVGVTGYTF. The full variable domain, completed using reference TRBV5-4 and TRBJ1-2, is ETGVTQSPTHLIKTRGQQVTLRCSSQSGHNTVSWYQQALGQGPQFIFQYYREEENGRGNFPPRFSGLQFPNYSSELNVNALELDDSALYLCASSLVGVTGYTFGSGTRLTVV.

V usage is TRBV12-3 or TRBV12-4 and J usage is TRBJ1-2, with 8 positions matching TRBD1. The trim removed 5 bases at V and 8 bases at J, leaving 4 bases unmatched. The CDR3 spans 12 residues. As DNA, the CDR3 is TGTGCCAGCAGTCAGGGGGCGGGGGGCTACACCTTC. It is translated as CASSQGAGGYTF.

The V call is TRBV5-6, the J call TRBJ2-5, with D unresolved. Trimming stripped 0 bases from V and 2 bases from J, with 8 bases between. This CDR3 region has 14 residues. Germline V gene sequence: CDR1 SGHDT, CDR2 YYEEEE. The CDR3 protein is CASSLVTTQETQYF. In nucleotides, the CDR3 is TGTGCCAGCAGCTTGGTAACGACACAAGAGACCCAGTACTTC.

This clone was picked up one time. In DNA, the CDR3 is TGTGCCAGCAGCCCTCAAAGGGGTCCCTCTGGAAACACCATATATTTT. As protein: CASSPQRGPSGNTIYF. This chain connects TRBV9 to TRBJ1-3, with D possibly being TRBD1 (5 bases). Germline CDR1 SGDLS, CDR2 YYNGEE. There are 16 residues in the CDR3. The V end lost 4 bases, the J end lost 0 bases, and 14 bases lay between the germline ends.

V and J are TRBV11-2 and TRBJ1-1; 7 bases fit TRBD1. V was pared by 3 bases and J by 3 bases, with 4 bases of the junction left unmatched. Germline V gene sequence: CDR1 SGHAT, CDR2 FQNNGV. The CDR3 runs 14 residues. CDR3 amino acids: CASSFKQGYTEAFF. CDR3 nucleotide sequence: TGTGCCAGCAGCTTCAAACAGGGGTACACTGAAGCTTTCTTT.

The chain employs TRBV2 and TRBJ2-2; 9 nucleotides agree with TRBD1. CDR1 and CDR2 (germline): SNHLY, FYNNEI. With V trimmed by 9 bases and J by 0 bases, 2 bases remained unmatched. The CDR3 covers 14 residues. The CDR3 loop reads CARQGAPNTGELFF. CDR3 nucleotides: TGTGCCAGACAGGGGGCCCCGAACACCGGGGAGCTGTTTTTT.

The rearrangement joins TRBV6-5 to TRBJ1-2; D ambiguous. CDR1 MNHEY and CDR2 SVGAGI come from the germline V gene. The CDR3 totals 13 residues. V was trimmed by 6 bases and J by 2 bases, leaving 10 bases between them. CDR3 coding DNA: TGTGCCAGCAGCCTCGACAAGAACTATGGCTACACCTTC. Its protein product is CASSLDKNYGYTF.

The chain carries TRBV4-3 and TRBJ1-2; no firm D call. V was cut by 1 base and J by 0 bases, with 9 bases left in between. This CDR3 region has 15 residues. Germline V lookup: CDR1 LGHNA, CDR2 YSLEER. CDR3 amino acids: CASSQVPLANYGYTF. The CDR3, as DNA: TGCGCCAGCAGCCAAGTCCCCTTAGCTAACTATGGCTACACCTTC.

The chain is built from TRBV9 and TRBJ1-2; 7 bases line up with TRBD1. This CDR3 region has 14 residues. After removal of 0 bases from V and 4 bases from J, the junction contained 3 bases not matched to a gene. Germline loops: CDR1 SGDLS, CDR2 YYNGEE. CDR3 protein: CASSVDPGGYGYTF. The CDR3 DNA is TGTGCCAGCAGCGTAGATCCAGGGGGCTATGGCTACACCTTC.